This TCR beta chain was obtained from a study of OX40 agonist ivuxolimab in advanced cancers. This CDR3 is 15 amino acids long. Findings and limits, study-wide: Those patients achieving a partial response at 0.1-3.0 mg/kg showed among the lowest clonal expansion.

The assay was immunoSEQ multiplex PCR, and TCRdb's table has in-frame clones only and misses some. The table records 60,000 to 85,000 clones, roughly 80% of them present only once. A word on this clone: Its antigen is unidentified.

The chain uses TRBV21-1 and TRBJ2-5; whether TRBD2, the table's D call, matches the DNA was not checked. TRBV21-1 is a listed pseudogene. The TCR comes from an adult with an advanced solid tumor such as melanoma, head and neck, liver or kidney cancer. This material consisted of CD4+ or CD8+ T cells sorted from blood, taken in a trial of the OX40 agonist ivuxolimab. CDR3 DNA: TGTGCCAGCAGCAAAGAGCGGCGGGGCCAAGAGACCCAGTACTTC. Translating gives CASSKERRGQETQYF.